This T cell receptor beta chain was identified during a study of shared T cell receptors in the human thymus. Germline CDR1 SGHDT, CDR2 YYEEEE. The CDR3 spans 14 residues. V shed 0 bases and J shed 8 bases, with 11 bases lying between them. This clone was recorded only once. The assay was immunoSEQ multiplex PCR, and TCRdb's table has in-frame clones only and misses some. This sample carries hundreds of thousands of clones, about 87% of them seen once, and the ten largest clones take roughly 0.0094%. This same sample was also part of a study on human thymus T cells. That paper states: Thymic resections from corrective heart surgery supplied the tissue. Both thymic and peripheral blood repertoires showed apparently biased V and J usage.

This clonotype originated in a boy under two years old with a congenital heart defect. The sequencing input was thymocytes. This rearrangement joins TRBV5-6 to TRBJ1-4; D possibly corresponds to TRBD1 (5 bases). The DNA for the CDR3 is TGTGCCAGCAGCTTGGAGCCAGGGAACGAAAAACTGTTTTTT. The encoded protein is CASSLEPGNEKLFF.